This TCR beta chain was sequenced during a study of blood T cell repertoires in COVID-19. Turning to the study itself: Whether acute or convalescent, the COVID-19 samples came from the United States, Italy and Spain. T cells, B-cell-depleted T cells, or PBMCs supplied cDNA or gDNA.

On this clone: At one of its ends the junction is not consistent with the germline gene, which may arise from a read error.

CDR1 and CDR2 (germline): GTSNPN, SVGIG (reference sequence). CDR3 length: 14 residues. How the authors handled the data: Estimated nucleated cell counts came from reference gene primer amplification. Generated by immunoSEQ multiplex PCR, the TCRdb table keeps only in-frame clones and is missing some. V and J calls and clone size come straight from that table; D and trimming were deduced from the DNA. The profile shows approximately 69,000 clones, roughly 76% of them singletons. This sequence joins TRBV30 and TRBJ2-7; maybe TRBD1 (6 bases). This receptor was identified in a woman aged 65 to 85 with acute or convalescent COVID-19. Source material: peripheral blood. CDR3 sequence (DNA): TGTGCCTGGAGTGTACTACAGGGTGCCTATGAGCAGTACTTC. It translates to CAWSVLQGAYEQYF. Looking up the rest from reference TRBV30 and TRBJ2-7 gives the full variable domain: SQTIHQWPATLVQPVGSPLSLECTVEGTSNPNLYWYRQAAGRGLQLLFYSVGIGQISSEVPQNLSASRPQDRQFILSSKKLLLSDSGFYLCAWSVLQGAYEQYFGPGTRLTVT.